Listed here are 5 T cell receptor beta chains from one sample, sequenced in a study of blood T cell repertoires in COVID-19. Using immunoSEQ multiplex PCR, the repertoire was profiled, and TCRdb retains in-frame clones only, with some absent. The data hold approximately 160,000 clones, with about 90% observed a single time. Sequencing was done on a sample of PBMCs or T cells enriched from blood (not recorded which). All receptors derive from a woman in her forties or fifties who had recovered from COVID-19.

The chain combines TRBV7-3 with TRBJ1-1, with TRBD1 as a possible D gene (6 bases). Trimming left V 5 bases short and J 2 bases short, with 12 bases between. This CDR3 has 14 amino acids. The germline V gene encodes CDR1 SGHTA and CDR2 FQGTGA. Here the CDR3 DNA reads TGTGCCAGCAGCCCCGCGGGGGCCAACACTGAAGCTTTCTTT. This gives the protein CASSPAGANTEAFF.

The chain uses TRBV6-5 and TRBJ2-3; no clear D. Germline V CDR1 and CDR2: MNHEY, SVGAGI. Trimming shortened V by 6 bases and J by 9 bases, and 10 bases separated the two germline ends. The length of the CDR3 is 11 residues. CDR3 amino acids: CASSAAGTQYF. CDR3 nucleotide sequence: TGTGCCAGCAGCGCCGCCGGGACGCAGTATTTT.

This chain links TRBV2 with TRBJ1-4, with D perhaps TRBD1 (5 bases). The CDR3 contains 13 residues. V lost 7 bases, J lost 7 bases, and 13 bases lay in between. Germline V gene data show CDR1 as SNHLY and CDR2 as FYNNEI. The DNA of the CDR3 is TGTGCCAGCAATAGGGGCCGTTTTGAAAAACTGTTTTTT. Residues: CASNRGRFEKLFF.

V usage is TRBV25-1 and J usage is TRBJ1-3; D unresolved. The V gene's germline CDR1 is MGHDK and CDR2 SYGVNS. With 2 bases removed from V and 2 bases from J, the gap between germline ends came to 7 bases. The CDR3 consists of 14 residues. This chain's CDR3 is CASSEVGTGNTIYF. The DNA of the CDR3 is TGTGCCAGCAGTGAAGTCGGGACTGGAAACACCATATATTTT.

The chain is built from TRBV6-5 and TRBJ1-2, with a weak D call TRBD1 (6 bases). Between the trimmed V and J ends, which lost 0 bases and 3 bases, there was a span of 8 bases. This CDR3 is built from 14 residues. Germline CDR1 reads MNHEY; CDR2 reads SVGAGI. CDR3 sequence reads: CASSYSYRDYGYTF. The CDR3 coding sequence is TGTGCCAGCAGTTACTCGTACAGGGACTATGGCTACACCTTC.